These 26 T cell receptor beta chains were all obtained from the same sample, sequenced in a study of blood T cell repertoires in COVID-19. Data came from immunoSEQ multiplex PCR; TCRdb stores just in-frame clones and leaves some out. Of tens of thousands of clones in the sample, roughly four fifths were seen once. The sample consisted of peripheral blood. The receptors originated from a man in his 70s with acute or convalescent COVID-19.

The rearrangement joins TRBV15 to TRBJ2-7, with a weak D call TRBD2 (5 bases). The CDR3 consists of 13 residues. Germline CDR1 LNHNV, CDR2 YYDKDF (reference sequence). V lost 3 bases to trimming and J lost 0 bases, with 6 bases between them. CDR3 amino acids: CATSSGVSYEQYF. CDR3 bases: TGTGCCACCAGCAGCGGGGTCTCCTACGAGCAGTACTTC.

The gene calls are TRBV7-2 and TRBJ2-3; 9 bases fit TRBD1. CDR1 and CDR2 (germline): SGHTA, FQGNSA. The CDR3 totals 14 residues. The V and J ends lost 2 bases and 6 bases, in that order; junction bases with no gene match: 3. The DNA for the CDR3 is TGTGCCAGCAGCTTACGAGGACAGGGGGATACGCAGTATTTT. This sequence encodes CASSLRGQGDTQYF.

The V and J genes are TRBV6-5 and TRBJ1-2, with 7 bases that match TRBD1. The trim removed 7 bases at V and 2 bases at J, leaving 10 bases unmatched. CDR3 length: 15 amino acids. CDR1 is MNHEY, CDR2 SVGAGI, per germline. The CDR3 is CASMGTATWNYGYTF. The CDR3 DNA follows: TGTGCCAGCATGGGGACAGCTACCTGGAACTATGGCTACACCTTC.

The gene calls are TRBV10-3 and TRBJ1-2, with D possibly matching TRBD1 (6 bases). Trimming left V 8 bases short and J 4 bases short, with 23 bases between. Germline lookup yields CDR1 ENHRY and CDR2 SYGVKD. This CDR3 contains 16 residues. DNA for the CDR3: TGTGCCATCGCCGAAGGTGAGGGGGAGTCCCCCTATGGCTACACCTTC. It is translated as CAIAEGEGESPYGYTF.

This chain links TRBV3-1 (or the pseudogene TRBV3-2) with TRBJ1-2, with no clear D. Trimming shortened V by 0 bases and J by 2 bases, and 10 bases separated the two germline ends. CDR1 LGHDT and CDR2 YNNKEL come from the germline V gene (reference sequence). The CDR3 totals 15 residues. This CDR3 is CASSQDSRRNYGYTF. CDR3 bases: TGTGCCAGCAGCCAAGATTCCCGGAGGAACTATGGCTACACCTTC.

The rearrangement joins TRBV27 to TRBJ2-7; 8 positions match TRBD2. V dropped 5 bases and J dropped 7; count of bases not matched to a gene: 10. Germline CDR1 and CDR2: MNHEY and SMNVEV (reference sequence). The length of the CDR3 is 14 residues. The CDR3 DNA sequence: TGTGCCAGCAGTACAGGACTAGCCCTAGGGGAGCAGTACTTC. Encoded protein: CASSTGLALGEQYF.

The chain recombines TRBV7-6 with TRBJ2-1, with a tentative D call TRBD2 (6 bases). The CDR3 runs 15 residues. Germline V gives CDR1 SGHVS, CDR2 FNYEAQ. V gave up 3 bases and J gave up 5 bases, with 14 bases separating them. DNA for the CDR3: TGTGCCAGCAGCTTTGCCCTGACTAGGGACAATGAGCAGTTCTTC. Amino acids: CASSFALTRDNEQFF.

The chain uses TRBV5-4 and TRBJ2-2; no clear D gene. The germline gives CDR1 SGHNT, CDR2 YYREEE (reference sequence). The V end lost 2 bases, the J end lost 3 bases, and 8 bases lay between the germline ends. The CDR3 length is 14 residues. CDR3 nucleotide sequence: TGTGCCAGCAGCTTAGAGGCCTACACCGGGGAGCTGTTTTTT. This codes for CASSLEAYTGELFF.

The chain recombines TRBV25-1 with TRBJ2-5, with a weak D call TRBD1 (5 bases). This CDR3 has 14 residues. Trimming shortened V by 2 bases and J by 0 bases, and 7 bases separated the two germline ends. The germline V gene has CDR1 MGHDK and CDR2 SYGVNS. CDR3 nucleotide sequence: TGTGCCAGCAGTGAAACAGGAGACCAAGAGACCCAGTACTTC. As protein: CASSETGDQETQYF.

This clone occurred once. The CDR3 here is CASSQEIRGKLFF. Here the CDR3 DNA reads TGTGCCAGCAGCCAAGAAATACGAGGCAAACTGTTTTTT. The rearrangement joins TRBV3-1 (or the pseudogene TRBV3-2) to TRBJ1-4, with no clear D. V lost 0 bases to trimming and J lost 11 bases, with 10 bases between them. The CDR3 is 13 amino acids. Germline CDR1 is LGHDT and CDR2 is YNNKEL (reference sequence).

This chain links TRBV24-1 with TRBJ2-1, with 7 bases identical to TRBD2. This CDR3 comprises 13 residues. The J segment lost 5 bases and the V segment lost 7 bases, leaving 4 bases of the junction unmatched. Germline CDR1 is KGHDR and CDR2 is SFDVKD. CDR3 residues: CATRAAGDNEQFF. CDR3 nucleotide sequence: TGTGCCACCAGGGCGGCGGGAGACAATGAGCAGTTCTTC.

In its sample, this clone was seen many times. CDR3 loop: CASSITGSRANYGYTF. The CDR3 DNA sequence: TGTGCCAGTAGTATAACAGGGTCGAGAGCTAACTATGGCTACACCTTC. This rearrangement joins TRBV19 to TRBJ1-2; TRBD1 might be the D (6 bases). The CDR3 length is 16 residues. Per the germline V gene, CDR1 is LNHDA and CDR2 is SQIVND (reference sequence). Between the trimmed V and J ends, which lost 2 bases and 0 bases, there was a span of 13 bases. The full variable domain, with the rest looked up from reference TRBV19 and TRBJ1-2, is DGGITQSPKYLFRKEGQNVTLSCEQNLNHDAMYWYRQDPGQGLRLIYYSQIVNDFQKGDIAEGYSVSREKKESFPLTVTSAQKNPTAFYLCASSITGSRANYGYTFGSGTRLTVV.

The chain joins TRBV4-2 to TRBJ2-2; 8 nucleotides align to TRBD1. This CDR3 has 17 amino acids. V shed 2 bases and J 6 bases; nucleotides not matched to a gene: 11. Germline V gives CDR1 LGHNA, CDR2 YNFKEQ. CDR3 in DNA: TGTGCCAGCAGCCAAAGGAAGACAGGGGAAGGCGCCGGGGAGCTGTTTTTT. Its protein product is CASSQRKTGEGAGELFF.

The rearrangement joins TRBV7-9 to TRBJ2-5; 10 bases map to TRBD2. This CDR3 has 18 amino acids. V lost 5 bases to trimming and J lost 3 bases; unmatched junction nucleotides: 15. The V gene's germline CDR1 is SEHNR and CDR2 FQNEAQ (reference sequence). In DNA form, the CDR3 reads TGTGCCAGCAGCCGATTCGGCGGCCTAGCGGGAGCAAAAGAGACCCAGTACTTC. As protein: CASSRFGGLAGAKETQYF.

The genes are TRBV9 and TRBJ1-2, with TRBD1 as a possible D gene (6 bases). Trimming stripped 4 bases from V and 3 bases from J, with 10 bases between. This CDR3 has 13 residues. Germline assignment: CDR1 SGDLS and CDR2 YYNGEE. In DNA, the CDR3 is TGTGCCAGCAGCTTACAGGGTGACTATGGCTACACCTTC. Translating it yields CASSLQGDYGYTF. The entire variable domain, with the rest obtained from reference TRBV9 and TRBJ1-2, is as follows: DSGVTQTPKHLITATGQRVTLRCSPRSGDLSVYWYQQSLDQGLQFLIQYYNGEERAKGNILERFSAQQFPDLHSELNLSSLELGDSALYFCASSLQGDYGYTFGSGTRLTVV.

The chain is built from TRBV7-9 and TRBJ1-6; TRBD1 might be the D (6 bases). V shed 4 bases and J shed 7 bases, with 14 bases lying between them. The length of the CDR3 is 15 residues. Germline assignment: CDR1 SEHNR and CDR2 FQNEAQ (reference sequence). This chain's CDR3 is CASSSGQLPNSPLHF. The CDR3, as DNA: TGTGCCAGCAGCTCTGGACAGCTCCCCAATTCACCCCTCCACTTT.

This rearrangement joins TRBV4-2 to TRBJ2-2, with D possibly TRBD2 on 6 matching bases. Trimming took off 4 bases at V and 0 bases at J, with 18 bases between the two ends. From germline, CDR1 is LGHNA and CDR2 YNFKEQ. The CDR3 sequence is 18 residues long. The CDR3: CASSLRPTGASNTGELFF. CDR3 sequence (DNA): TGTGCCAGCAGCCTCCGCCCAACGGGAGCCTCGAACACCGGGGAGCTGTTTTTT.

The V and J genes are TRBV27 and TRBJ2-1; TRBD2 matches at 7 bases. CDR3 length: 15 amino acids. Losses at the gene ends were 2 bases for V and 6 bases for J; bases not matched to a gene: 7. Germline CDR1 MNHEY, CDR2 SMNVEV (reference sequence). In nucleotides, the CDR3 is TGTGCCAGCAGTTTAGGGGGAGGGCCCTTCAATGAGCAGTTCTTC. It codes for CASSLGGGPFNEQFF.

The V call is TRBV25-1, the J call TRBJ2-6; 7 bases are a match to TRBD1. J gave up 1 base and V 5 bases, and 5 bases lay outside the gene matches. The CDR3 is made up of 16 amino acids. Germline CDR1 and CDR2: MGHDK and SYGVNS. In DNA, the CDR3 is TGTGCCAGCAGTAAGAGACAGGGATCTGGGGCCAACGTCCTGACTTTC. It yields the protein CASSKRQGSGANVLTF.

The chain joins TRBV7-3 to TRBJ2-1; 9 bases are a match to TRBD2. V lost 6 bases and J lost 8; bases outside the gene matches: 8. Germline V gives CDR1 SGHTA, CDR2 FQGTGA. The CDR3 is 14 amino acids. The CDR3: CASRVSGSGDEQFF. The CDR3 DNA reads TGTGCCAGCAGAGTTAGCGGGAGCGGCGATGAGCAGTTCTTC. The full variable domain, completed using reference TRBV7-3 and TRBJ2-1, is GAGVSQTPSNKVTEKGKYVELRCDPISGHTALYWYRQSLGQGPEFLIYFQGTGAADDSGLPNDRFFAVRPEGSVSTLKIQRTERGDSAVYLCASRVSGSGDEQFFGPGTRLTVL.

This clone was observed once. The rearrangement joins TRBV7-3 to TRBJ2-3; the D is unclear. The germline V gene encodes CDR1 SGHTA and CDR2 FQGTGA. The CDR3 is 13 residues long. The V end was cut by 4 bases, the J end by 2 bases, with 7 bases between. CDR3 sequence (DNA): TGTGCCAGCAGCTCCGTCCCCACAGATACGCAGTATTTT. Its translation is CASSSVPTDTQYF.

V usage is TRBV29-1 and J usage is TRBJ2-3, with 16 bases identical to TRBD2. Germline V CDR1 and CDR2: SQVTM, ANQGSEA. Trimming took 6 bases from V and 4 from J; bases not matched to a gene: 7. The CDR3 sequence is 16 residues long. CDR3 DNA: TGCAGCGTCGCCGGGACTAGCGGGAGGGCATCAGATACGCAGTATTTT. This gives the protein CSVAGTSGRASDTQYF.

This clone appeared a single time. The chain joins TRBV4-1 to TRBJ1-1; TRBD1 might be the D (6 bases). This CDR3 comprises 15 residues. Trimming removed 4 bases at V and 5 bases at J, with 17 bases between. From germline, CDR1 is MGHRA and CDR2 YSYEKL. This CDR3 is CASSPDSPLWTEAFF. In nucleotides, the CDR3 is TGCGCCAGCAGCCCGGACAGTCCTCTGTGGACTGAAGCTTTCTTT.

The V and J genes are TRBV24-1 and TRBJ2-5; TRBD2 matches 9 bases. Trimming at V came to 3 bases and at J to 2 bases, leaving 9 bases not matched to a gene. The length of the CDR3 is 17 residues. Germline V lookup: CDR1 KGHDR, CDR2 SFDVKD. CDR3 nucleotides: TGTGCCACCAGTGATCCGCGGGGGGGGCGGGAGCAAGAGACCCAGTACTTC. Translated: CATSDPRGGREQETQYF.

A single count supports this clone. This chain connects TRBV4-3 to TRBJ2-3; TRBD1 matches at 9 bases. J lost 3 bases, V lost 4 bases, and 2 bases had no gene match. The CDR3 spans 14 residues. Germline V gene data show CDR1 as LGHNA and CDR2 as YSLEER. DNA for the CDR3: TGCGCCAGCAGCCTTGGACAGGGGACAGATACGCAGTATTTT. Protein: CASSLGQGTDTQYF.

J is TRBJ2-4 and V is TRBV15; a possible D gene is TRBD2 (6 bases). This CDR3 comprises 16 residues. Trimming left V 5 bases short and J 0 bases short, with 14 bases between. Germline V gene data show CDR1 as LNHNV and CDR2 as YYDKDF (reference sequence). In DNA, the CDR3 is TGTGCCACCAGCGTACTCGGGGGTCTAGCCAAAAACATTCAGTACTTC. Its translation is CATSVLGGLAKNIQYF. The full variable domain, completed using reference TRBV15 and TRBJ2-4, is DAMVIQNPRYQVTQFGKPVTLSCSQTLNHNVMYWYQQKSSQAPKLLFHYYDKDFNNEADTPDNFQSRRPNTSFCFLDIRSPGLGDTAMYLCATSVLGGLAKNIQYFGAGTRLSVL.